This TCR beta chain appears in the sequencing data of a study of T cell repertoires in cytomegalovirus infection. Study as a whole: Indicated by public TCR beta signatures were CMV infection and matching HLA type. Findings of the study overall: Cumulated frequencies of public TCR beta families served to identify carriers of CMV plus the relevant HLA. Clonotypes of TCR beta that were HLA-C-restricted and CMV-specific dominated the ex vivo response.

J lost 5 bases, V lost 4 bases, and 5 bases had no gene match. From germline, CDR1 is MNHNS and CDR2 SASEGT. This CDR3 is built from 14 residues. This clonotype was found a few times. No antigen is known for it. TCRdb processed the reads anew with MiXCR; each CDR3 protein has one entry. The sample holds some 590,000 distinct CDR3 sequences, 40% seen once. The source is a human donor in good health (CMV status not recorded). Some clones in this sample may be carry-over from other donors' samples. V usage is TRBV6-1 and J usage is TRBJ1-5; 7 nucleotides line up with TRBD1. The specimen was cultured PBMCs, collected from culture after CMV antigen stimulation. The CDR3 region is CASSAQGGDQPQHF. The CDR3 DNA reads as TGTGCCAGCAGTGCTCAGGGGGGTGATCAGCCCCAGCATTTT.